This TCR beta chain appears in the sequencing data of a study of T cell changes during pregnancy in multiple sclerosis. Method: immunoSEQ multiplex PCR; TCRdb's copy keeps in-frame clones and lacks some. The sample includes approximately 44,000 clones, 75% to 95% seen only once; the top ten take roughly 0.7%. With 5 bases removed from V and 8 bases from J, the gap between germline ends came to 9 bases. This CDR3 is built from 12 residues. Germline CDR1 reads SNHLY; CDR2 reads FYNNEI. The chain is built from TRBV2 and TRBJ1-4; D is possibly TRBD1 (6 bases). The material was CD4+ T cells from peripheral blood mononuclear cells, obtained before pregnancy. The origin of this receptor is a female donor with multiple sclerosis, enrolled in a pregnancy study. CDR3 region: CASSQDREKLFF. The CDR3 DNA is TGTGCCAGCAGTCAGGACAGAGAAAAACTGTTTTTT.